The 24 T cell receptor beta chains below come from one sample, sequenced in a study. TCRdb fed the 5' RACE reads into MiXCR, producing one record per CDR3 protein. The table records under 65,000 distinct CDR3 sequences, more than 25% of them present only once. Sequenced material: tumor-infiltrating memory CD4+ T cells sorted from the breast tumor. This sample's subset: memory CD4+ T cells, CD4+CD45RO+CD25-. These receptors were obtained from a female donor with breast cancer.

The gene calls are TRBV7-6 and TRBJ2-7, with 7 nucleotides matching TRBD1. The trim removed 5 bases at V and 2 bases at J, leaving 9 bases unmatched. Germline CDR1 is SGHVS and CDR2 is FNYEAQ. The CDR3 runs to 15 residues. The CDR3 region has the DNA TGTGCCAGCAGCCTCAGGACAGGAATAACCTACGAGCAGTACTTC. It translates to CASSLRTGITYEQYF.

The chain recombines TRBV28 with TRBJ2-7; no clear D. This CDR3 is 17 amino acids long. Germline CDR1 and CDR2: MDHEN and SYDVKM. Trimming pared 3 bases from V and 0 bases from J, leaving 18 bases between. The DNA for the CDR3 is TGTGCCAGCAGTTTCCTAACTTGGGCGGATAGCTCCTACGAGCAGTACTTC. The encoded protein is CASSFLTWADSSYEQYF.

This clonotype was seen only once. The V call is TRBV12-3 or TRBV12-4, the J call TRBJ1-1; D is perhaps TRBD1 (6 bases). The CDR3 length is 14 residues. The V end was cut by 8 bases, the J end by 1 base, with 14 bases between. For the CDR3, the DNA is TGTGCCAGCTACGGAGGGGGGACGAACACTGAAGCTTTCTTT. Its translation: CASYGGGTNTEAFF.

This chain joins TRBV30 and TRBJ2-1; D gene ambiguous. The CDR3 runs to 14 residues. Germline CDR1 reads GTSNPN; CDR2 reads SVGIG (reference sequence). Trimming took 2 bases from V and 5 from J, leaving 13 bases between them. CDR3 bases: TGTGCCTGGAGTTTCCGCGGACCCCACAATGAGCAGTTCTTC. It yields the protein CAWSFRGPHNEQFF.

This clonotype came up once. V usage is TRBV6-1 and J usage is TRBJ1-1, with D unclear. V shed 0 bases and J shed 10 bases, with 12 bases lying between them. The germline V gene has CDR1 MNHNS and CDR2 SASEGT. The CDR3 runs to 13 residues. This CDR3 reads CASSEAIDRRAFF. The CDR3 nucleotides are TGTGCCAGCAGTGAAGCGATAGATAGGAGAGCTTTCTTT.

J is TRBJ2-3 and V is TRBV3-1; no definite D call. The V end lost 7 bases, the J end lost 1 base, and 9 bases lay between the germline ends. Germline loops: CDR1 LGHDT, CDR2 YNNKEL (reference sequence). This CDR3 contains 13 residues. The CDR3 loop reads CASTSAGTDTQYF. CDR3 DNA sequence: TGTGCCAGCACGTCTGCAGGCACAGATACGCAGTATTTT.

A few counts support this clonotype. The rearrangement links TRBV7-9 to TRBJ2-3; 12 bases are a match to TRBD2. With V trimmed by 5 bases and J by 2 bases, 5 bases remained unmatched. Germline V gives CDR1 SEHNR, CDR2 FQNEAQ (reference sequence). This CDR3 region has 16 residues. For the CDR3, the DNA is TGTGCCAGCAGCCCTGGGACTAGCGGGCCCACAGATACGCAGTATTTT. It yields the protein CASSPGTSGPTDTQYF. Based on the CDR3 plus reference TRBV7-9 and TRBJ2-3, the full variable domain is DTGVSQNPRHKITKRGQNVTFRCDPISEHNRLYWYRQTLGQGPEFLTYFQNEAQLEKSRLLSDRFSAERPKGSFSTLEIQRTEQGDSAMYLCASSPGTSGPTDTQYFGPGTRLTVL.

Concerning this clonotype: This sequence may be a read error, since a much larger clone differs from it by one base. It is likely a read error, because the conserved phenylalanine at the end of the CDR3 is missing. V gene TRBV5-6 combines with J gene TRBJ1-2; no clear D. This CDR3 comprises 15 residues. Trimming left V 0 bases short and J 1 base short, with 10 bases between. Germline V gives CDR1 SGHDT, CDR2 YYEEEE. This chain's CDR3 is CASSLDSTFNYGYTL. The DNA for the CDR3 is TGTGCCAGCAGCTTGGACAGCACTTTTAACTATGGCTACACCCTC.

Comments on this clonotype: It may be a read error: a sequence one base away is much more abundant. The rearrangement links TRBV6-6 to TRBJ1-1; D not certain. In germline, CDR1 is MNHNY, CDR2 SVGAGI (reference sequence). The CDR3 sequence is 13 residues long. CDR3 protein: CGSSYTENTEAFF. CDR3 bases: TGTGGCAGCAGTTACACAGAGAACACTGAAGCTTTCTTT.

The genes are TRBV12-3 or TRBV12-4 and TRBJ2-2; 7 nucleotides match TRBD1. V lost 3 bases to trimming and J lost 4 bases; unmatched junction nucleotides: 8. This CDR3 is built from 16 residues. This chain's CDR3 is CASSFPGTATTGELFF. CDR3 bases: TGTGCCAGCAGTTTCCCCGGGACAGCGACCACCGGGGAGCTGTTTTTT.

This clonotype has a handful of counts. The chain uses TRBV10-1 and TRBJ1-1; tentatively, D is TRBD1 (5 bases). Trimming removed 2 bases at V and 1 base at J, with 23 bases between. There are 19 residues in the CDR3. The germline V gene has CDR1 WNHNN and CDR2 SYGVQD (reference sequence). The CDR3 loop reads CASSEKVVGSRGPNTEAFF. The CDR3 DNA reads TGCGCCAGCAGTGAGAAAGTGGTAGGATCGCGGGGCCCGAACACTGAAGCTTTCTTT.

The chain has TRBV10-3 and TRBJ2-1, with no clear D. Germline values: CDR1 ENHRY, CDR2 SYGVKD. V lost 2 bases to trimming and J lost 3 bases, with 8 bases between them. This CDR3 has 14 residues. CDR3 loop: CAISEGRIYNEQFF. DNA for the CDR3: TGTGCCATCAGTGAGGGCAGGATCTACAATGAGCAGTTCTTC.

This clonotype was detected only a few times. V usage is TRBV7-8 and J usage is TRBJ1-5; D remains unclear. CDR1 is SGHVS, CDR2 FQNEAQ, per germline. V was clipped by 1 base and J by 6 bases, with 7 bases between them. The CDR3 spans 13 residues. The CDR3 loop reads CASSLDPIQPQHF. Here the CDR3 DNA reads TGTGCCAGCAGCTTAGACCCCATTCAGCCCCAGCATTTT.

This clonotype was seen only a few times. The chain joins TRBV5-1 to TRBJ2-5, with no clear D. The V gene's germline CDR1 is SGHRS and CDR2 YFSETQ. This CDR3 has 14 residues. Trimming shortened V by 4 bases and J by 4 bases, and 14 bases separated the two germline ends. CDR3 in amino acids: CASSPRGSGETQYF. CDR3 nucleotides: TGCGCCAGCAGCCCTAGAGGATCTGGAGAGACCCAGTACTTC.

The V call is TRBV5-1, the J call TRBJ2-2, with 8 positions matching TRBD1. Germline loops: CDR1 SGHRS, CDR2 YFSETQ. The trim removed 6 bases at V and 1 base at J, leaving 5 bases unmatched. The CDR3 is made up of 15 amino acids. The CDR3 DNA is TGCGCCAGCATGTCTGGGACAGGGAACACCGGGGAGCTGTTTTTT. Protein sequence: CASMSGTGNTGELFF.

This chain links TRBV7-3 with TRBJ2-1; no firm D call. The CDR3 is 12 residues long. The V end was cut by 5 bases, the J end by 6 bases, with 8 bases between. CDR1 is SGHTA and CDR2 is FQGTGA in the germline V gene. CDR3 bases: TGTGCCAGCAGCCCATACGTCAATGAGCAGTTCTTC. Its protein product is CASSPYVNEQFF.

This chain joins TRBV2 and TRBJ2-4; D possibly corresponds to TRBD2 (6 bases). Germline assignment: CDR1 SNHLY and CDR2 FYNNEI. The CDR3 extends over 13 amino acids. Trimming stripped 4 bases from V and 8 bases from J, with 12 bases between. The DNA for the CDR3 is TGTGCCAGCAGTGGACTAGTTCGGGACATTCAGTACTTC. Protein sequence: CASSGLVRDIQYF.

As for this clonotype: A junction boundary mismatches the germline segment, possibly from a read error. In DNA, the CDR3 is TGTACCAGCGGAGGCCTTGGCACCGGGGAGCTGTTTTTT. It encodes CTSGGLGTGELFF. The chain couples TRBV12-3 or TRBV12-4 to TRBJ2-2; maybe TRBD2 (5 bases). The CDR3 is 13 amino acids.

The genes are TRBV6-2 or TRBV6-3 and TRBJ1-1; D is unresolved. This CDR3 is built from 12 residues. Per germline, CDR1 MNHEY and CDR2 SVGEGT. Trimming left V 6 bases short and J 2 bases short, with 7 bases between. The CDR3 DNA is TGTGCCAGCAGAACGGGAAACACTGAAGCTTTCTTT. This gives the protein CASRTGNTEAFF.

The rearrangement links TRBV27 to TRBJ1-2; D uncertain. Looked up from germline, CDR1 is MNHEY and CDR2 is SMNVEV (reference sequence). Trimming took off 4 bases at V and 6 bases at J, with 15 bases between the two ends. The CDR3 has 14 residues. CDR3 sequence (DNA): TGTGCCAGCAGTTATCGAAAGGGTACTGATGGCTACACCTTC. It specifies CASSYRKGTDGYTF.

The sample holds a few counts of this clonotype. This chain joins TRBV12-3 or TRBV12-4 and TRBJ1-1, with unresolved D. V was trimmed by 5 bases and J by 1 base, leaving 8 bases between them. CDR3 length equals 13 residues. For the CDR3, the DNA is TGTGCCAGCAGTCCCACAGAGAACACTGAAGCTTTCTTT. Its translation is CASSPTENTEAFF.

This clonotype came up a few times. The DNA of the CDR3 is TGTGCCAGCCGGCGGGACAGGGGGCCAGAGACCCAGTACTTC. Its protein product is CASRRDRGPETQYF. The rearrangement links TRBV15 to TRBJ2-5; TRBD1 aligns across 12 bases. Trimming took 10 bases from V and 4 from J; bases not matched to a gene: 7. This CDR3 has 14 amino acids. Germline V gene lookup returns CDR1 LNHNV and CDR2 YYDKDF (reference sequence).

The chain has TRBV6-1 and TRBJ1-5; D may be TRBD1 (5 bases). Looked up from germline, CDR1 is MNHNS and CDR2 is SASEGT. The length of the CDR3 is 13 residues. Between the trimmed V and J ends, which lost 8 bases and 1 base, there was a span of 9 bases. Here the CDR3 DNA reads TGTGCCAGCGGGGCGGGGAGCAATCAGCCCCAGCATTTT. Translation: CASGAGSNQPQHF.

In its sample, this clonotype was seen many times. The chain carries TRBV7-9 and TRBJ1-2; D is perhaps TRBD1 (6 bases). The CDR3 loop spans 15 amino acids. Trimming stripped 5 bases from V and 2 bases from J, with 15 bases between. Per the germline V gene, CDR1 is SEHNR and CDR2 is FQNEAQ (reference sequence). Written as DNA, the CDR3 is TGTGCCAGCAGCCCTAGCGGGGGCCTCAACTATGGCTACACCTTC. Residues: CASSPSGGLNYGYTF.